This TCR beta chain was identified in a study of blood T cell repertoires in COVID-19 (dated by TCRdb to 2019 to 2021). Turning to the overall study: The collaborator samples originated in the United States, Italy and Spain and spanned the acute and convalescent phases of COVID-19. The prospective study material was composed of cDNA or gDNA derived from T cells, B-cell-depleted T cells, or PBMCs. Where available, HLA class I and class II types were obtained from metadata supplied by the sample provider rather than from assay-based typing. The dataset comprised deeply sampled blood TCRbeta repertoires from subjects exposed to, actively infected with, or recovered from COVID-19. The repertoires were made available in a free public database intended to serve as a resource for research on the immune response to SARS-CoV-2. Samples were obtained from the ongoing ImmuneRACE study (first 160 participants) and from over a thousand subjects provided by 6 global collaborators. Sample metadata almost always included a de-identified subject ID, COVID-19 status, age in years and sex. Results and caveats for the whole study, not just this receptor: How much clinical and demographic metadata was included differed by source and by participant, and the metadata was provided uncurated.

On this clone: Its antigen is currently not known. No clone much larger than this one lies a single base away; base qualities are absent.

The immunoSEQ Assay, a bias-controlled multiplex PCR, was used to amplify TCRbeta CDR3 regions from genomic DNA. Per the authors' processing: The number of nucleated cells in each sample was estimated from the amplification of reference gene primers within the assay. To quantify the absolute abundance of each unique TCRbeta CDR3 rearrangement, sequence reads were collapsed and filtered. For each sample, productive Simpson clonality was calculated by taking the square root of Simpson's diversity index across productive rearrangements. The clones in this table, taken by TCRdb from immuneACCESS, are in-frame only. Not every clone is retained; where verified, under half of the shortfall comes from an unresolved V gene, and the cause of the rest is unknown. V, J and clone size were drawn from that table, and D and trimming were deduced from the DNA. The table for this sample lists around 310,000 clones; 89% of them were counted only once. The ten most abundant clones make up about 8.4% of the sample.

From its cysteine to its phenylalanine, the CDR3 spans 13 amino acids. Of all the DNA, just the CDR3 is kept, 39 bases in frame from base 1. CDR1 and CDR2 are drawn from the germline V gene (reference sequence): GTSNPN, SVGIG. V loses 0 bases, J loses 9 bases, and the germline ends lie 14 bases apart. In the prospective study, participants were roughly 18 to 100 years old, resided in 25 or so geographic areas of the United States, and were enrolled through a virtual design. In the prospective study, cohorts were assigned on the basis of participant-reported clinical history obtained from a screening survey and a study questionnaire. Recovered participants in ImmuneRACE Cohort 3 were defined as having two consecutive negative NP/OP PCR tests, clearance from a healthcare professional, or resolution of symptoms. In the prospective study, whole blood, serum and a nasopharyngeal or oropharyngeal swab were collected from each participant by mobile phlebotomists. Additional blood draws and questionnaires over a roughly two-month period could optionally be provided by prospective study participants. Before DNA extraction, prospective study blood samples were shipped either frozen or at room temperature.

The sequence links TRBV30 to TRBJ1-2; the D gene is perhaps TRBD1, on 6 matching bases. The clonotype originates from a young woman who had recovered from COVID-19. Input material: PBMCs or T cells enriched from blood (not recorded which). The CDR3 reads CAWSVVRGYRYTF. The sequenced DNA: TGTGCCTGGAGTGTAGTAAGGGGGTATCGCTACACCTTC.